This is a list of T cell receptor beta chains from one sample in a study of T-cell reconstitution after alpha-beta-depleted transplantation in children. TCRdb recomputed calls from the PCR reads with MiXCR, one row per CDR3 protein. The table records about a million distinct CDR3 sequences, roughly 31% of them present only once. This specimen was PBMCs, mostly from graft donor cells, taken 360 days after TCRalphabeta/CD19-depleted stem cell transplant. All receptors derive from a boy less than two years old who had a stem cell transplant for SCID, so the T cells may come from the graft donor. CDR3s include the opening cysteine and the closing phenylalanine or tryptophan. Each record gives: V gene, D gene, clone size, J gene, CDR3 protein, CDR3 DNA. A D gene is named only where the DNA matches it firmly. Size tells how often a clone was seen (once, few, many) or the class of an expanded clone, and some rows leave it out.

TRBV29-1,NA,few,TRBJ2-7,CSVTDLDEQYF,TGCAGCGTTACAGACCTCGATGAGCAGTACTTC
TRBV12-3/TRBV12-4,NA,many,TRBJ1-1,CASSFHDPKLEAFF,TGTGCCAGCAGTTTTCACGATCCTAAGTTGGAAGCTTTCTTT
TRBV29-1,NA,many,TRBJ1-1,CSVEVAALGSTEAFF,TGCAGCGTTGAAGTAGCAGCTCTTGGATCGACTGAAGCTTTCTTT
TRBV4-1,NA,few,TRBJ2-3,CASSQLSGSPNTQYF,TGCGCCAGCAGCCAACTCTCGGGGAGCCCTAATACGCAGTATTTT
TRBV24-1,TRBD1,NA,TRBJ2-2,CATSDSRTGLTGELFF,TGTGCCACCAGTGATTCTAGGACAGGGTTAACCGGGGAGCTGTTTTTT
TRBV27,NA,NA,TRBJ2-6,CASRSGQPGANVLTF,TGTGCCAGCAGGTCTGGGCAGCCTGGGGCCAACGTCCTGACTTTC
TRBV12-3/TRBV12-4,NA,NA,TRBJ2-7,CASSAKSLHNREQYF,TGTGCCAGCAGTGCGAAGAGTCTTCACAACAGGGAGCAGTACTTC
TRBV9,NA,NA,TRBJ1-1,CASSSVVANTEAFF,TGTGCCAGCAGCTCGGTAGTGGCGAACACTGAAGCTTTCTTT
TRBV7-2,TRBD2,NA,TRBJ2-7,CASSFRLAGVEQYF,TGTGCCAGCAGCTTCCGACTAGCGGGGGTCGAGCAGTACTTC
TRBV6-2/TRBV6-3,NA,NA,TRBJ1-1,CASSYNRNTEAFF,TGTGCCAGCAGTTATAACCGGAACACTGAAGCTTTCTTT
TRBV10-3,NA,few,TRBJ2-2,CAISLNTGELFF,TGTGCCATCAGTCTGAACACCGGGGAGCTGTTTTTT
TRBV6-7,NA,few,TRBJ2-3,CASSYSRDHQPDTQYF,TGTGCCAGCAGTTACTCAAGGGACCACCAGCCAGATACGCAGTATTTT
TRBV6-5,NA,many,TRBJ2-1,CASSYGLSSYNEQFF,TGTGCCAGCAGTTACGGACTAAGCTCCTACAATGAGCAGTTCTTC
TRBV12-3/TRBV12-4,NA,few,TRBJ2-6,CASTSMSLGGANVLTF,TGTGCCAGCACTTCAATGAGTCTTGGCGGGGCCAACGTCCTGACTTTC
TRBV20-1,TRBD2,few,TRBJ2-2,CSASGTRNTGELFF,TGCAGTGCTTCCGGGACTAGGAACACCGGGGAGCTGTTTTTT
TRBV5-1,NA,few,TRBJ1-4,CASSRGNNEKLFF,TGCGCCAGCAGCCGTGGGAACAACGAAAAACTGTTTTTT
TRBV7-9,NA,NA,TRBJ2-2,CASSLMQTPGELFF,TGTGCCAGCAGCTTAATGCAGACCCCCGGGGAGCTGTTTTTT
TRBV2,NA,NA,TRBJ2-3,CASRDFFTDTQYF,TGTGCCAGCAGGGACTTCTTCACAGATACGCAGTATTTT
TRBV27,NA,many,TRBJ2-1,CASSSILSNEQFF,TGTGCCAGCAGTTCTATCCTGTCGAATGAGCAGTTCTTC
TRBV29-1,NA,NA,TRBJ2-2,CSARDIDGELFF,TGCAGCGCCCGGGACATCGACGGGGAGCTGTTTTTT
TRBV7-2,NA,NA,TRBJ2-3,CASSLSAPQYF,TGTGCCAGCAGCTTATCAGCACCGCAGTATTTT
TRBV6-5,TRBD1,NA,TRBJ2-1,CASRQTGGEQFF,TGTGCCAGCAGGCAGACAGGGGGTGAGCAGTTCTTC
TRBV9,NA,NA,TRBJ1-6,CASSVHGLDDSPLHF,TGTGCCAGCAGCGTTCACGGGCTGGATGATTCACCCCTCCACTTT
TRBV20-1,NA,NA,TRBJ2-1,CSAVLAPHNEQFF,TGCAGTGCTGTACTAGCCCCCCACAATGAGCAGTTCTTC
TRBV7-3,TRBD2,NA,TRBJ2-3,CASSSQAAGGPDTQYF,TGTGCCAGCAGCTCTCAGGCCGCGGGGGGCCCAGATACGCAGTATTTT
TRBV20-1,NA,NA,TRBJ2-7,CSARGGARGPYEQYF,TGCAGTGCACGAGGAGGGGCCAGGGGACCCTACGAGCAGTACTTC
TRBV5-1,TRBD2,few,TRBJ2-1,CASSRQRGTYNEQFF,TGCGCCAGCAGCCGTCAGCGGGGGACCTACAATGAGCAGTTCTTC
TRBV5-6,TRBD1,NA,TRBJ2-4,CASSLLGTGKKSAKNIQYF,TGTGCCAGCAGCTTGTTGGGGACAGGAAAAAAATCAGCCAAAAACATTCAGTACTTC
TRBV20-1,NA,NA,TRBJ2-3,CSAAAGDTQYF,TGCAGTGCGGCGGCGGGAGATACGCAGTATTTT
TRBV7-8,NA,few,TRBJ2-7,CASSSDREDYEQYF,TGTGCCAGCAGCTCCGACAGGGAGGACTACGAGCAGTACTTC
TRBV20-1,NA,NA,TRBJ2-5,CSARWGKGETQYF,TGCAGTGCTAGATGGGGGAAAGGAGAGACCCAGTACTTC
TRBV29-1,TRBD2,NA,TRBJ2-1,CSVDDGGDNEQFF,TGCAGCGTTGACGACGGGGGGGACAATGAGCAGTTCTTC
TRBV5-1,NA,many,TRBJ1-2,CASSPDRIYGYTF,TGTGCCAGCAGCCCGGACAGAATTTATGGCTACACCTTC
TRBV12-3/TRBV12-4,NA,NA,TRBJ2-1,CASSPGQRNEQFF,TGTGCCAGCAGTCCGGGACAAAGGAATGAGCAGTTCTTC
TRBV2,NA,NA,TRBJ2-7,CASLASWAGSYEQYF,TGTGCCAGCCTAGCATCCTGGGCTGGGTCCTACGAGCAGTACTTC
TRBV4-2,NA,NA,TRBJ2-3,CASSQDNLARAQGTQYF,TGTGCCAGCAGCCAAGATAACCTCGCTAGGGCCCAGGGTACGCAGTATTTT
TRBV20-1,TRBD2,NA,TRBJ2-2,CSVERGGHGELFF,TGCAGCGTGGAACGGGGGGGCCACGGGGAGCTGTTTTTT
TRBV15,TRBD2,few,TRBJ2-1,CATSRGIRGGNEQFF,TGTGCCACCAGCAGAGGGATTCGGGGGGGGAATGAGCAGTTCTTC
TRBV10-3,NA,NA,TRBJ1-1,CAISPQGGNTEAFF,TGTGCCATCAGTCCACAGGGAGGGAACACTGAAGCTTTCTTT
TRBV12-3/TRBV12-4,TRBD1,NA,TRBJ1-2,CASSTGDVDYGYTF,TGTGCCAGCAGTACAGGGGATGTGGACTATGGCTACACCTTC
TRBV5-6,TRBD1,NA,TRBJ2-5,CASSFSTGVETQYF,TGTGCCAGCAGCTTCTCGACAGGGGTAGAGACCCAGTACTTC
TRBV4-1,NA,NA,TRBJ1-3,CASSQDEGTGNTIYF,TGCGCCAGCAGCCAAGACGAGGGCACTGGAAACACCATATATTTT
TRBV5-1,NA,few,TRBJ1-4,CASSVGHILNEKLFF,TGCGCCAGCAGCGTCGGGCACATCCTTAATGAAAAACTGTTTTTT
TRBV4-1,TRBD1,few,TRBJ2-4,CASSQAGTALAKNIQYF,TGCGCCAGCAGCCAAGCAGGGACAGCCTTAGCCAAAAACATTCAGTACTTC